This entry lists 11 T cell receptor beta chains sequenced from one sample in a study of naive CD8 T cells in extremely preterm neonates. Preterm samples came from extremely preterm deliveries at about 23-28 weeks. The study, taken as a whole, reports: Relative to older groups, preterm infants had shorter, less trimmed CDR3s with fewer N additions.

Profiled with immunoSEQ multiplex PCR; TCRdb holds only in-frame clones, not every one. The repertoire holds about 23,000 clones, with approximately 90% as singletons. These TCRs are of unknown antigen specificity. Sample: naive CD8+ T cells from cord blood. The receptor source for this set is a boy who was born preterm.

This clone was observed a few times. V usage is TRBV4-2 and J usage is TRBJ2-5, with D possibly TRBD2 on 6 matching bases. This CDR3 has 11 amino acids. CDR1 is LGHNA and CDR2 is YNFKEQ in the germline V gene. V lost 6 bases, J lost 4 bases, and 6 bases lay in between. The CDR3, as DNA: TGTGCCAGCAGACTAGCAGAGACCCAGTACTTC. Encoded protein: CASRLAETQYF.

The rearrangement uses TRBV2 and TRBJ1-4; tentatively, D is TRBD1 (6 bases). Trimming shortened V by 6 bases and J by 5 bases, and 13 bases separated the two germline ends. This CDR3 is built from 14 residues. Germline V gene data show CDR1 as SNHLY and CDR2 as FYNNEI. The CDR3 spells CASREDSANEKLFF. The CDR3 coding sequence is TGTGCCAGCAGGGAGGACAGTGCCAATGAAAAACTGTTTTTT.

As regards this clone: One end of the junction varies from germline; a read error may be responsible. Here the CDR3 reads CASSQDRTSGYEQYF. DNA of the CDR3: TGCGCCAGCAGCCAAGATCGGACTAGCGGCTACGAGCAGTACTTC. This chain links TRBV5-4 with TRBJ2-7, with TRBD2 identical over 10 bases. CDR3 length: 15 residues. Per germline, CDR1 SGHNT and CDR2 YYREEE (reference sequence).

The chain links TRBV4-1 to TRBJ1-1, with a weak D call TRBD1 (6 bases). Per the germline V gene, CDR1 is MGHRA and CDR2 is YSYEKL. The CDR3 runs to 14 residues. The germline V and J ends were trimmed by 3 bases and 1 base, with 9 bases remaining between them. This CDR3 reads CASSQGAWNTEAFF. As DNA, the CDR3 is TGCGCCAGCAGCCAGGGGGCGTGGAACACTGAAGCTTTCTTT.

The CDR3 loop is CAWTGGNEQFF. The CDR3 nucleotides are TGTGCCTGGACAGGGGGCAATGAGCAGTTCTTC. The chain employs TRBV30 and TRBJ2-1; 7 nucleotides align to TRBD1. The germline V gene has CDR1 GTSNPN and CDR2 SVGIG (reference sequence). The CDR3 is 11 residues long. V was clipped by 4 bases and J by 6 bases; unmatched bases: 0.

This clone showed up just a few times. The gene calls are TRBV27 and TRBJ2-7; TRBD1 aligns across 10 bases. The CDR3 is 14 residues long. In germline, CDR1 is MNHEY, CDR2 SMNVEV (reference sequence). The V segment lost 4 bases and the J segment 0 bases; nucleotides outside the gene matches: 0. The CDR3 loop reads CASSWTGGSYEQYF. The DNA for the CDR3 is TGTGCCAGCAGTTGGACAGGGGGCTCCTACGAGCAGTACTTC.

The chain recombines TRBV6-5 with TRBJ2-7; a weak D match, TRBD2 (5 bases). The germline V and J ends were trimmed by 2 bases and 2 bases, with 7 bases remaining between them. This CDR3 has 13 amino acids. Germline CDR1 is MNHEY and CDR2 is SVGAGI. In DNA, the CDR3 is TGTGCCAGCAGTTACGCCGGGACCTACGAGCAGTACTTC. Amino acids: CASSYAGTYEQYF.

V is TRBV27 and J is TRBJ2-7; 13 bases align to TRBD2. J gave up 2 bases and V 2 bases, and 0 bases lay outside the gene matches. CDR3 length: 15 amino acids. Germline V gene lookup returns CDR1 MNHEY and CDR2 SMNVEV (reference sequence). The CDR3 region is CASSLGTSGAYEQYF. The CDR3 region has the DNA TGTGCCAGCAGTTTAGGGACTAGCGGGGCCTACGAGCAGTACTTC.

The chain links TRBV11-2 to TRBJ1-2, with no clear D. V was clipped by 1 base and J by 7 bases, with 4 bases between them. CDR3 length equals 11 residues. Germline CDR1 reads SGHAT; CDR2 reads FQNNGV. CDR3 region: CASSLGGGYTF. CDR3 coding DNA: TGTGCCAGCAGCTTAGGGGGTGGCTACACCTTC.

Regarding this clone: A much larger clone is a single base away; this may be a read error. CDR3 bases: TGTGCCAGCAGCTTCAGGGGCAATCAGCCCCAGCATTTT. Residues: CASSFRGNQPQHF. The V call is TRBV7-2, the J call TRBJ1-5, with D possibly being TRBD1 (5 bases). The CDR3 consists of 13 residues. Trimming removed 3 bases at V and 2 bases at J, with 5 bases between. Germline values: CDR1 SGHTA, CDR2 FQGNSA.

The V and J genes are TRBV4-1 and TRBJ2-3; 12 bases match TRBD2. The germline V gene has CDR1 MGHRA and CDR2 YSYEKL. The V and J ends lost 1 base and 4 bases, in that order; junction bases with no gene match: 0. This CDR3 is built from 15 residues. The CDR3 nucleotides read TGCGCCAGCAGCCAAGGACTAGCGGGGGCAGATACGCAGTATTTT. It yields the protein CASSQGLAGADTQYF.